The source of this T cell receptor beta chain is a study of T cells in Graves' hyperthyroidism and ophthalmopathy. The germline gives CDR1 SGHTA, CDR2 FQGNSA. V lost 4 bases to trimming and J lost 4 bases; unmatched junction nucleotides: 4. The CDR3 is 14 amino acids. TCR beta CDR3 region amplification was performed from RNA transcripts. Initially, a first-round RT-PCR of the TCR CDR3 employed the HTBI primer set. TCRdb processed the multiplex PCR reads anew with MiXCR; each CDR3 protein has one entry. The sample comprises about 260,000 distinct CDR3 sequences, over 15% of which are singletons, and 25% to 30% rests with the top ten. This clonotype came up many times.

This clonotype originated in a woman aged 18-35 years with Graves' ophthalmopathy. This chain connects TRBV7-2 to TRBJ2-7, with 10 bases fitting TRBD2. The specimen was blood. The CDR3 region is CASSSSSGSYEQYF. Written as DNA, the CDR3 is TGTGCCAGCAGCTCCTCTAGCGGGAGTTACGAGCAGTACTTC.